The T cell receptor (beta chain) described here comes from a study of shared clonotypes between healthy human individuals. The assay was immunoSEQ multiplex PCR, and TCRdb's table has in-frame clones only and misses some. The table includes about 1.5 million clones, under 99% detected once. Donors included only healthy HIV-negative adults lacking recent acute infections or vaccinations. In germline, CDR1 is MDHEN, CDR2 SYDVKM. CDR3 length equals 14 residues. V lost 2 bases and J 4 bases, leaving 12 bases between the germline ends. This clonotype was obtained from a man under 40 in good health. The rearrangement links TRBV28 to TRBJ2-7, with a possible D match to TRBD2 (6 bases). The source material was naive CD4+ T cells sorted from blood. The subset is: CD45RA+ positively selected. For the CDR3, the DNA is TGTGCCAGCAGTTTACCCTCGACTAGGTACGAGCAGTACTTC. Amino acids: CASSLPSTRYEQYF.